Shown below are 28 T cell receptor beta chains from a single sample sequenced in a study of T cells in Graves' hyperthyroidism and ophthalmopathy. The CDR3 regions of TCR beta were amplified from RNA transcripts. When the TCR CDR3 underwent first-round RT-PCR, the HTBI primer set was used. In TCRdb, the multiplex PCR reads were re-called with MiXCR into one record per CDR3 protein. The table lists 650,000 to 750,000 distinct CDR3 sequences, about 15% of them singletons. The sequenced sample was blood. These receptors originate from a woman under 30 with Graves' hyperthyroidism.

This clonotype has a count of ten or more. The chain recombines TRBV18 with TRBJ1-1; D not resolved. This CDR3 has 16 residues. Germline lookup yields CDR1 KGHSH and CDR2 LQKENI. Deletions cut 0 bases from V and 10 bases from J, with 21 bases between. CDR3 nucleotides: TGTGCCAGCTCACCACCGGTCCCCTTAGCGAGGGTAGGAGCTTTCTTT. Translating it yields CASSPPVPLARVGAFF.

This clonotype was picked up a small number of times. The chain joins TRBV29-1 to TRBJ2-2; TRBD2 aligns across 11 bases. V gave up 6 bases and J gave up 3 bases; unmatched junction bases: 6. The CDR3 has 15 residues. The V gene's germline CDR1 is SQVTM and CDR2 ANQGSEA. CDR3 amino acids: CSVGIAGGYTGELFF. The CDR3 nucleotides are TGCAGCGTCGGAATAGCGGGAGGGTACACCGGGGAGCTGTTTTTT.

J is TRBJ2-1 and V is TRBV12-3 or TRBV12-4; possible D gene TRBD1, 5 bases. Trimming stripped 6 bases from V and 0 bases from J, with 9 bases between. The CDR3 loop spans 14 amino acids. CDR3 residues: CASRPQDSYNEQFF. In DNA, the CDR3 is TGTGCCAGCAGGCCACAGGACTCCTACAATGAGCAGTTCTTC.

V gene TRBV20-1 combines with J gene TRBJ2-1; D uncertain. This CDR3 spans 12 amino acids. Germline CDR1 and CDR2: DFQATT and SNEGSKA (reference sequence). V was shortened by 0 bases and J by 10 bases, with 10 bases between the two germline ends. The CDR3 protein is CSAREEPAEQFF. The CDR3 DNA reads as TGCAGTGCTAGAGAAGAGCCGGCAGAGCAGTTCTTC.

Notes on this clonotype: A much larger clone sits a single nucleotide away, making a read error possible. The genes are TRBV12-3 or TRBV12-4 and TRBJ1-2, with no clear D. The CDR3 extends over 12 amino acids. The CDR3 sequence: CAGSLRGVGYTF. In DNA, the CDR3 is TGTGCCGGCAGTTTACGGGGAGTCGGCTACACCTTC.

The chain couples TRBV27 to TRBJ1-5; D gene ambiguous. This CDR3 contains 16 residues. Germline V gives CDR1 MNHEY, CDR2 SMNVEV (reference sequence). The ends were cut back, 1 base at V and 0 bases at J, with 10 bases in the middle. Here the CDR3 reads CASSLYGGYSNQPQHF. DNA for the CDR3: TGTGCCAGCAGTTTATATGGCGGATATAGCAATCAGCCCCAGCATTTT.

There are many counts of this clonotype. The chain couples TRBV18 to TRBJ2-1, with 8 bases identical to TRBD2. This CDR3 comprises 16 residues. V lost 2 bases, J lost 5 bases, and 8 bases stayed unmatched. Germline assignment: CDR1 KGHSH and CDR2 LQKENI. CDR3 coding DNA: TGTGCCAGCTCACCATTCGCCAGCGGGAGACACAATGAGCAGTTCTTC. It is translated as CASSPFASGRHNEQFF.

This clonotype was detected many times. The chain joins TRBV6-1 to TRBJ2-7, with TRBD2 identical over 13 bases. J gave up 3 bases and V 3 bases, and 8 bases lay outside the gene matches. CDR1 is MNHNS, CDR2 SASEGT, per germline. The CDR3 has 17 residues. CDR3 region: CASSELTTSGRVYEQYF. CDR3 nucleotides: TGTGCCAGCAGTGAGCTTACAACTAGCGGGAGGGTCTACGAGCAGTACTTC.

This clonotype occurred many times. The J gene is TRBJ2-1, the V gene TRBV7-2; the match to TRBD2 covers 9 bases. There are 15 residues in the CDR3. Looked up from germline, CDR1 is SGHTA and CDR2 is FQGNSA. V gave up 5 bases and J gave up 10 bases; unmatched junction bases: 12. CDR3 loop: CASSLPSGGSGEQFF. CDR3 nucleotides: TGTGCCAGCAGCCTACCGAGCGGGGGGTCAGGAGAGCAGTTCTTC.

This clonotype has at least ten counts. V and J are TRBV20-1 and TRBJ1-1, with 7 positions matching TRBD1. V lost 5 bases and J lost 0; bases outside the gene matches: 12. This CDR3 comprises 16 residues. From germline, CDR1 is DFQATT and CDR2 SNEGSKA (reference sequence). The CDR3 loop reads CSASGLTDRLNTEAFF. The CDR3 region has the DNA TGCAGTGCTTCGGGCCTAACGGACAGGCTGAACACTGAAGCTTTCTTT.

This clonotype was seen at least ten times. This chain connects TRBV5-1 to TRBJ2-2, with TRBD2 as a possible D gene (5 bases). Germline V lookup: CDR1 SGHRS, CDR2 YFSETQ. This CDR3 is 15 amino acids long. V lost 4 bases to trimming and J lost 0 bases, with 10 bases between them. In nucleotides, the CDR3 is TGCGCCAGCAGCCCACCACTAGCGAACACCGGGGAGCTGTTTTTT. Translation gives CASSPPLANTGELFF.

This clonotype has just a few counts. At one of its ends the junction is not consistent with the germline gene, which may arise from a read error. The V gene is TRBV2, the J gene TRBJ2-1, with 7 bases matching TRBD2. This CDR3 region has 14 residues. CDR1 and CDR2 (germline): SNHLY, FYNNEI. The CDR3 reads CASRVGTTYNGQFF. For the CDR3, the DNA is TGTGCCAGCAGGGTCGGGACTACATACAATGGGCAGTTCTTC.

This clonotype was seen a handful of times. V and J are TRBV19 and TRBJ1-2; D is possibly TRBD1 (5 bases). This CDR3 region has 14 residues. The V end was cut by 3 bases, the J end by 8 bases, with 16 bases between. Germline CDR1 is LNHDA and CDR2 is SQIVND (reference sequence). The CDR3 coding sequence is TGTGCCAGTAGTATCCGCAGGGACCCCGCCGGCTACACCTTC. Residues: CASSIRRDPAGYTF.

This clonotype was detected ten times or more. The rearrangement links TRBV28 to TRBJ2-7; 11 nucleotides align to TRBD1. This CDR3 contains 13 residues. V lost 8 bases to trimming and J lost 3 bases; unmatched junction nucleotides: 3. The germline V gene encodes CDR1 MDHEN and CDR2 SYDVKM. The CDR3 is CASRDRGDYEQYF. CDR3 nucleotide sequence: TGTGCCAGCCGGGACAGGGGGGACTACGAGCAGTACTTC.

This clonotype was counted many times. The chain employs TRBV12-3 or TRBV12-4 and TRBJ2-2; D gene ambiguous. V was pared by 2 bases and J by 6 bases, with 10 bases between. The CDR3 runs 14 residues. The CDR3 nucleotides are TGTGCCAGCAGTTTATTCCCATTGGCCGGGGAGCTGTTTTTT. Its translation is CASSLFPLAGELFF.

The V gene is TRBV7-9, the J gene TRBJ1-1; D might be TRBD1 (5 bases). The germline gives CDR1 SEHNR, CDR2 FQNEAQ (reference sequence). Deletions cut 2 bases from V and 0 bases from J, with 16 bases between. The CDR3 has 17 amino acids. CDR3 amino acids: CASSLRPIDSLNTEAFF. CDR3 bases: TGTGCCAGCAGCTTAAGACCTATAGACAGCCTGAACACTGAAGCTTTCTTT.

This clonotype occurred a few times. The DNA of the CDR3 is TGTGCCACAAGCGTCTCTGGAGAGACCCAGTACTTC. Translating it yields CATSVSGETQYF. This rearrangement joins TRBV27 to TRBJ2-5; no reliable D call. Trimming pared 10 bases from V and 4 bases from J, leaving 13 bases between. Germline CDR1 reads MNHEY; CDR2 reads SMNVEV (reference sequence). This CDR3 contains 12 residues.

This clonotype was detected many times. The rearrangement uses TRBV7-9 and TRBJ1-1; unclear D gene. V was clipped by 2 bases and J by 1 base, with 2 bases between them. The CDR3 consists of 12 residues. Germline loops: CDR1 SEHNR, CDR2 FQNEAQ (reference sequence). The DNA for the CDR3 is TGTGCCAGCAGCTTATGGAACACTGAAGCTTTCTTT. Translation gives CASSLWNTEAFF.

This clonotype was picked up many times. The rearrangement joins TRBV20-1 to TRBJ1-1; no firm D call. The CDR3 is 13 amino acids. Trimming shortened V by 5 bases and J by 1 base, and 11 bases separated the two germline ends. Germline CDR1 is DFQATT and CDR2 is SNEGSKA (reference sequence). The CDR3 DNA follows: TGCAGTGCTGGAGGACTGTCGAACACTGAAGCTTTCTTT. This codes for CSAGGLSNTEAFF.

This rearrangement joins TRBV11-2 to TRBJ1-6; TRBD1 might be the D (5 bases). The ends were cut back, 5 bases at V and 5 bases at J, with 19 bases in the middle. CDR3 size: 17 residues. CDR1 is SGHAT and CDR2 is FQNNGV in the germline V gene. CDR3 in DNA: TGTGCCAGCAGCCGGGAGGGGCCCGCTGCTCATAATTCACCCCTCCACTTT. This encodes CASSREGPAAHNSPLHF.

This clonotype was detected many times. This sequence joins TRBV3-1 and TRBJ2-3, with D perhaps matching TRBD2 (5 bases). Trimming pared 1 base from V and 6 bases from J, leaving 11 bases between. This CDR3 has 14 residues. Germline CDR1 and CDR2: LGHDT and YNNKEL (reference sequence). In nucleotides, the CDR3 is TGTGCCAGCAGCCAAGGCCCTCGGAGGGATACGCAGTATTTT. It codes for CASSQGPRRDTQYF.

In this sample, this clonotype turned up many times. The rearrangement uses TRBV28 and TRBJ1-1; perhaps TRBD1 as D (5 bases). The germline gives CDR1 MDHEN, CDR2 SYDVKM. This CDR3 contains 13 residues. This chain's CDR3 is CHTGRGRGTEAFF. DNA for the CDR3: TGTCACACGGGACGGGGTAGGGGCACTGAAGCTTTCTTT.

The table lists this clonotype with many counts. The chain uses TRBV11-2 and TRBJ2-3, with 16 bases aligning to TRBD2. After removal of 5 bases from V and 0 bases from J, the junction contained 8 bases not matched to a gene. CDR3 length equals 19 residues. Germline V CDR1 and CDR2: SGHAT, FQNNGV. The CDR3, as DNA: TGTGCCAGCAGCCGAAAGGGACTAGCGGGAGGGCTGAGCACAGATACGCAGTATTTT. It translates to CASSRKGLAGGLSTDTQYF.

The chain links TRBV6-6 to TRBJ2-1; a weak D match, TRBD2 (5 bases). From germline, CDR1 is MNHNY and CDR2 SVGAGI (reference sequence). The CDR3 has 13 residues. Trimming left V 2 bases short and J 6 bases short, with 8 bases between. The CDR3 sequence: CASSYPAGNEQFF. Written as DNA, the CDR3 is TGTGCCAGCAGTTACCCCGCGGGCAATGAGCAGTTCTTC.

The chain links TRBV29-1 to TRBJ2-1, with a possible D match to TRBD1 (5 bases). V shed 3 bases and J shed 0 bases, with 12 bases lying between them. Germline V gene data show CDR1 as SQVTM and CDR2 as ANQGSEA. The CDR3 has 15 amino acids. CDR3 protein: CSVEDISSSYNEQFF. CDR3 in DNA: TGCAGCGTTGAGGACATCTCAAGCTCCTACAATGAGCAGTTCTTC.

This clonotype was observed a few times. The chain recombines TRBV6-1 with TRBJ2-7, with a possible D match to TRBD1 (6 bases). V was pared by 4 bases and J by 5 bases, with 15 bases between. This CDR3 spans 14 amino acids. Per the germline V gene, CDR1 is MNHNS and CDR2 is SASEGT. The CDR3 DNA sequence: TGTGCCAGCAGTGGTATCAGGGGATTCCACGAGCAGTACTTC. Its translation: CASSGIRGFHEQYF.

In this sample, this clonotype turned up many times. The gene calls are TRBV20-1 and TRBJ2-1, with 13 bases aligning to TRBD2. Germline values: CDR1 DFQATT, CDR2 SNEGSKA (reference sequence). The CDR3 has 15 amino acids. V gave up 6 bases and J gave up 8 bases; unmatched junction bases: 10. The CDR3 bases are TGCAGTGCGCCGCCGAGGACTAGCGGGAGCGATGAGCAGTTCTTC. It is translated as CSAPPRTSGSDEQFF.

This clonotype was seen many times. The V and J genes are TRBV6-2 or TRBV6-3 and TRBJ2-4; TRBD2 matches 12 bases. With V trimmed by 1 base and J by 7 bases, 5 bases remained unmatched. The CDR3 is 16 residues long. In germline, CDR1 is MNHEY, CDR2 SVGEGT. The chain's CDR3 is CASSYWTSGTANIQYF. CDR3 DNA: TGTGCCAGCAGTTACTGGACTAGCGGGACGGCGAACATTCAGTACTTC.